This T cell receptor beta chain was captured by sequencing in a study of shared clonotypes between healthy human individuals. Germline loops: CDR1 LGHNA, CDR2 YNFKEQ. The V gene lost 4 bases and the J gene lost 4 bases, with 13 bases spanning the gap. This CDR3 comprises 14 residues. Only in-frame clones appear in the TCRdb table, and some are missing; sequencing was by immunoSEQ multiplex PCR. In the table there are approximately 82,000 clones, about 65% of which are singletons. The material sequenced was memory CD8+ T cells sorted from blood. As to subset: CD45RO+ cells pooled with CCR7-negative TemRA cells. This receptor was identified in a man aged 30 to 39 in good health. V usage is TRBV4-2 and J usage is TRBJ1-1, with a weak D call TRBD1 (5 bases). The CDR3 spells CASSLLVGGTEAFF. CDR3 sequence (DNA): TGTGCCAGCAGCCTGCTCGTCGGGGGCACTGAAGCTTTCTTT.